This TCR beta chain was recovered during a study of cytomegalovirus exposure and HLA in healthy donors. Overall study context: Samples from HLA-typed donors yielded some 85 million unique TCRs in an early data release. Study-wide points: Usually a TCR sequence was rare, but some public TCRs were found in many donors. Highly shared sequence variants in one cluster were likely a sequencing artifact.

With respect to this clone: The antigen is unknown.

Donors in the study were healthy people who gave bone marrow. The PCR was carried out with 60 Vbeta primers and 13 Jbeta primers. Sequencing used immunoSEQ multiplex PCR; TCRdb keeps in-frame clones, though not all of them. There are about 140,000 clones in the sample; around 80% occur only once, and 6% to 7.5% lies in the top ten. Trimming left V 0 bases short and J 3 bases short, with 13 bases between. This CDR3 spans 15 amino acids. Per germline, CDR1 SGHRS and CDR2 YFSETQ. The clonotype was recovered from a man aged 40-50 years in good health and CMV-seropositive. Sequenced input: PBMCs. The chain links TRBV5-1 to TRBJ2-7; TRBD1 might be the D (6 bases). This chain's CDR3 is CASSLAGDIGYEQYF. The CDR3 DNA follows: TGCGCCAGCAGCTTGGCAGGGGACATAGGCTACGAGCAGTACTTC.